This entry lists 5 T cell receptor beta chains sequenced from one sample in a study of T cell changes during pregnancy in multiple sclerosis (dated by TCRdb to the late 2010s). Library preparation was by the immunoSEQ multiplex PCR assay. What TCRdb holds here is the immuneACCESS table cut down to in-frame rearrangements. Part of the clones is not present; checked against another copy, under half of the missing clones reflect an unresolved V gene, and the others are unexplained. For this sample there are 33,000 or so clones; roughly 90% appear just once. The ten top clones hold 5% to 7.5% of the sample. Specimen: CD8+ T cells from peripheral blood mononuclear cells, collected in the second trimester of pregnancy. These receptors all come from a female donor with multiple sclerosis, enrolled in a pregnancy study.

The chain carries TRBV11-2 and TRBJ2-7; D is ambiguous. From germline, CDR1 is SGHAT and CDR2 FQNNGV. V lost 5 bases, J lost 0 bases, and 11 bases lay in between. This CDR3 has 14 residues. CDR3 amino acids: CASSGDLDSYEQYF. CDR3 in DNA: TGTGCCAGCAGCGGAGACTTAGACTCCTACGAGCAGTACTTC. Combining the CDR3 with reference TRBV11-2 and TRBJ2-7 gives the whole variable domain EAGVAQSPRYKIIEKRQSVAFWCNPISGHATLYWYQQILGQGPKLLIQFQNNGVVDDSQLPKDRFSAERLKGVDSTLKIQPAKLEDSAVYLCASSGDLDSYEQYFGPGTRLTVT.

This clone was recorded once. The chain is built from TRBV10-2 and TRBJ2-3; 11 positions agree with TRBD2. The V and J ends lost 8 bases and 3 bases, in that order; junction bases with no gene match: 10. Germline V gene lookup returns CDR1 WSHSY and CDR2 SAAADI. This CDR3 has 16 residues. This chain's CDR3 is CASVSGREERTDTQYF. The CDR3 region has the DNA TGCGCCAGCGTTAGCGGGAGGGAGGAAAGGACAGATACGCAGTATTTT.

The chain has TRBV19 and TRBJ2-3; D might be TRBD1 (5 bases). The CDR3 length is 15 residues. CDR1 and CDR2 from the germline V gene are LNHDA and SQIVND (reference sequence). The V end was cut by 7 bases, the J end by 0 bases, with 14 bases between. The CDR3 reads CASKGHKGSTDTQYF. DNA for the CDR3: TGTGCCAGTAAGGGGCATAAGGGGAGCACAGATACGCAGTATTTT.

The rearrangement uses TRBV6-5 and TRBJ2-2; no clear D gene. The V gene's germline CDR1 is MNHEY and CDR2 SVGAGI. The ends were cut back, 0 bases at V and 8 bases at J, with 4 bases in the middle. The CDR3 has 12 residues. In nucleotides, the CDR3 is TGTGCCAGCAGTTACTCGGCAGGGGAGCTGTTTTTT. It is translated as CASSYSAGELFF.

The chain combines TRBV28 with TRBJ2-7, with a tentative D call TRBD1 (5 bases). CDR3 length: 12 amino acids. V lost 6 bases, J lost 4 bases, and 10 bases lay in between. The germline V gene encodes CDR1 MDHEN and CDR2 SYDVKM. CDR3 in DNA: TGTGCCAGCAGCAGGGATCCGTACGAGCAGTACTTC. Protein product: CASSRDPYEQYF.